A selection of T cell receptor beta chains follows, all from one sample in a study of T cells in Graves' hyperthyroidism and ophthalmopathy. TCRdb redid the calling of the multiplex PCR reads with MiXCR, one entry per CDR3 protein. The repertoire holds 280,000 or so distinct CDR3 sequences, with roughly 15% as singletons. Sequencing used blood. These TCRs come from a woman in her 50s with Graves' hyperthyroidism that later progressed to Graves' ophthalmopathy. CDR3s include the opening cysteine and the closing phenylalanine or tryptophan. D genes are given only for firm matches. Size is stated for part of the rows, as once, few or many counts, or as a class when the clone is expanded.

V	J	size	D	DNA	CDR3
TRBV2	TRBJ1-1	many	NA	TGTGCCACCGTAGCGGAAGTGAAGAACACTGAAGCTTTCTTT	CATVAEVKNTEAFF
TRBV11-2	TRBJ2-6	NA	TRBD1	TGTGCCAGCAGCTTCCCGGGACAGGGCCCCTCTGGGGCCAACGTCCTGACTTTC	CASSFPGQGPSGANVLTF
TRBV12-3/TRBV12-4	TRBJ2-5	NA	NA	TGTGCCAGCAGTTTAATAAAGGGGGGCACAAGAGAGACCCAGTACTTC	CASSLIKGGTRETQYF
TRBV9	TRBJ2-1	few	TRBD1	TGTGCCAGCAGCACCCGACAGGGTCCTTCTTACAATGAGCAGTTCTTC	CASSTRQGPSYNEQFF
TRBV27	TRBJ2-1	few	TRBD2	TGTGCCAGCAGTTTCGCCGGACTAGCGAGATACAATGAGCAGTTCTTC	CASSFAGLARYNEQFF
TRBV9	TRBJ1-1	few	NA	TGTGCCAGCAGCGTAGGAGGGGGGGAAACTGAAGCTTTCTTT	CASSVGGGETEAFF
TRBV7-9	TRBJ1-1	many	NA	TGTGCCAGCAGCTTATCCGCGCGCACTGAAGCTTTCTTT	CASSLSARTEAFF
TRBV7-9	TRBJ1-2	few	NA	TGTGCCAGCAGCTTAACATCGAGGAACTATGGCTACACCTTC	CASSLTSRNYGYTF
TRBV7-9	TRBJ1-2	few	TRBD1	TGTGCCAGCAGCCACGGACAGGGGGATGGCTACACCTTC	CASSHGQGDGYTF
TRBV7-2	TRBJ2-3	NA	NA	TGTGCCAGCAGCCATGGGACAGATACGCAGTATTTT	CASSHGTDTQYF
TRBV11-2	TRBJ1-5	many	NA	TGTGCCAGCAGCTTAGCTGGGGGGCAGCCCCAGCATTTT	CASSLAGGQPQHF
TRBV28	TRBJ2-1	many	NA	TGTGCCAGCAGTTCCCCGAGGGAGCAGTTCTTC	CASSSPREQFF
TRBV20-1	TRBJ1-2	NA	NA	TGCAGTGCCACCTCGCCCGCCATTCCCCTCTATGGCTACACCTTC	CSATSPAIPLYGYTF
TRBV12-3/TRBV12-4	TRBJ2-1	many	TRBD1	TGTGCCAGCAGTTTCCGGACAGGGTTCAATGAGCAGTTCTTC	CASSFRTGFNEQFF
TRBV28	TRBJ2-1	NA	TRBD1	TGTGCCAGCAGACCCGGGACAGGGACCTACAATGAGCAGTTCTTC	CASRPGTGTYNEQFF
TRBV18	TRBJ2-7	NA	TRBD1	TGTGCCAGCTCCCGGCAGGGGGACTCCTACGAGCAGTACTTC	CASSRQGDSYEQYF
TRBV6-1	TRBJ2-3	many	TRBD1	TGTGCCAGCAGACAGACAGGGGTGGGCACAGATACGCAGTATTTT	CASRQTGVGTDTQYF
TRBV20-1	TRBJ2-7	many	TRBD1	TGCAGTGCTCGCCTCGGGACAGGGGGCCACGAGCAGTACTTC	CSARLGTGGHEQYF
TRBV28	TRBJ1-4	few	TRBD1	TGTGCCAGCAGCGACAGGACAGGGACTAATGAAAAACTGTTTTTT	CASSDRTGTNEKLFF
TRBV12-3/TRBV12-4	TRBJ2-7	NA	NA	TGTGCCAGCAGTTTATCACCTCGGCTTTCCTACGAGCAGTACTTC	CASSLSPRLSYEQYF
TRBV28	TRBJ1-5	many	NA	TGTGCCAGCCGGCTGAGACAAGTACGAAATCAGCCCCAGCATTTT	CASRLRQVRNQPQHF
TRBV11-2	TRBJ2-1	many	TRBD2	TGTGCCAGCAGCCGGCTAGCGGGAATGGGGGAGCAGTTCTTC	CASSRLAGMGEQFF
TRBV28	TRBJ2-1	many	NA	TGTGCCAGCAGTTTAGAGGGTAGTGAGCAGTTCTTC	CASSLEGSEQFF
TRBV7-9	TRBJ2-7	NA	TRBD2	TGTGCCAGCAGCATAGGGAGGGACGAGCAGTACTTC	CASSIGRDEQYF
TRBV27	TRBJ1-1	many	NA	TGTGCCAGCGGTATATCGGGAATGGGGAACACTGAAGCTTTCTTT	CASGISGMGNTEAFF
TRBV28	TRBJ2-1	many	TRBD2	TGTGCCAGTACGGGACTAAATATTAACAATGAGCAGTTCTTC	CASTGLNINNEQFF
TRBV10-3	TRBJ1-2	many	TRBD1	TGTGCCATCAGTGACGGGGACAGGGAGTTCTATGGCTACACCTTC	CAISDGDREFYGYTF
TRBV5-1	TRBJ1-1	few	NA	TGCGCCAGCAGCGCGCAGGGATTGATGAACACTGAAGCTTTCTTT	CASSAQGLMNTEAFF
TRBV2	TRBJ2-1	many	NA	TGTGCCAGCAGTGTGGACATCTGGCCCTACAATGAGCAGTTCTTC	CASSVDIWPYNEQFF
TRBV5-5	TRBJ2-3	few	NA	TGTGCCAGCATCAACACTTGGGGCGGGAATACAGATACGCAGTATTTT	CASINTWGGNTDTQYF
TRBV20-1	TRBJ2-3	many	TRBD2	TGCAGTGCTGGAGGCTCTAGCGGGAGGGGAGATACGCAGTATTTT	CSAGGSSGRGDTQYF
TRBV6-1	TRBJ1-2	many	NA	TGTGCCAGCAGACACAGGCCAGATAACTATGGCTACACCTTC	CASRHRPDNYGYTF
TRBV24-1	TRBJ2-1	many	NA	TGTGCCACCAGTGATTTCGAGACAGACAATGAGCAGTTCTTC	CATSDFETDNEQFF
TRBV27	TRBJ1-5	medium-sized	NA	TGTGCCAGCAGTTACCTTAGCAATCAGCCCCAGCATTTT	CASSYLSNQPQHF
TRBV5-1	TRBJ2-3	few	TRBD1	TGCGCCACACAGGGGACAGGCACAGATACGCAGTATTTT	CATQGTGTDTQYF
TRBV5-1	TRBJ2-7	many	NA	TGCGCCAGCAGAGTGGTCCCACCCTCCTACGAGCAGTACTTC	CASRVVPPSYEQYF
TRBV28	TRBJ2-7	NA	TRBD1	TGTGCCAGCAGTTCGACAGGGGTGGGGGTGTCCTACGAGCAGTACTTC	CASSSTGVGVSYEQYF
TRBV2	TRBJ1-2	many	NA	TGTGCCAGCAGTGCTATGCAGGACGCTACTTATGGCTACACCTTC	CASSAMQDATYGYTF
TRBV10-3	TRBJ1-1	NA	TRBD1	TGTGCCTCGGATAAGGTAGGGACAGGGGCCACTGAAGCTTTCTTT	CASDKVGTGATEAFF